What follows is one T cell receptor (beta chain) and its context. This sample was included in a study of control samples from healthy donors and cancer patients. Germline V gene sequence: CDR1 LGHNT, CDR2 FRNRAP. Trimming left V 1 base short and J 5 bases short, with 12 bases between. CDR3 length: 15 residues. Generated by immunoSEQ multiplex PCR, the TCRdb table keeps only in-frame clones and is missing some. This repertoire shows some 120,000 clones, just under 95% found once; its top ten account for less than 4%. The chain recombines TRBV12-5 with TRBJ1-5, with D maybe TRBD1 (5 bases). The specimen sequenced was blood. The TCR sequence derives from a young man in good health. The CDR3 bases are TGTGCTAGTGGTTTGGAGCCAGGGAGGCATCAGCCCCAGCATTTT. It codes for CASGLEPGRHQPQHF.